The T cell receptor (beta chain) described here comes from a study of T cell repertoires in cytomegalovirus infection. Study conclusions and caveats: Clonotype analysis showed dominance of the ex vivo response by HLA-C-restricted CMV-specific TCR beta clonotypes.

TCRdb passed the reads through MiXCR, listing each CDR3 protein once. The profile shows about 770,000 distinct CDR3 sequences, about 29% of them singletons. Germline CDR1 reads MNHEY; CDR2 reads SMNVEV (reference sequence). V dropped 0 bases and J dropped 6 bases, with 6 bases sitting between them. The CDR3 sequence is 13 residues long. For this clonotype: The target antigen is unknown.

The source is a human donor in good health (CMV status not recorded). Some clones in this sample may be carry-over from other donors' samples. The chain has TRBV27 and TRBJ2-4; D gene unclear. The starting material was cultured CD8+ T cells from PBMCs, obtained from culture after CMV antigen stimulation. CDR3 sequence reads: CASSLSQINIQYF. In DNA form, the CDR3 reads TGTGCCAGCAGTTTATCGCAGATAAACATTCAGTACTTC.